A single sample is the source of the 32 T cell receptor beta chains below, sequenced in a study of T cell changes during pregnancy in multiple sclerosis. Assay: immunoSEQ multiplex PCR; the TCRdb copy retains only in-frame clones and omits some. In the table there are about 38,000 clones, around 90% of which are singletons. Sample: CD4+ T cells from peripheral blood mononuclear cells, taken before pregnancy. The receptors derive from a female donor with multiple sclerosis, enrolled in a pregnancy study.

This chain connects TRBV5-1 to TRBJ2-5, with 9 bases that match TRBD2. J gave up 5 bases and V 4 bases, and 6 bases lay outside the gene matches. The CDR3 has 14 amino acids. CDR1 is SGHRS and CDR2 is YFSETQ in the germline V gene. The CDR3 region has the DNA TGCGCCAGCAGCCTCGGGACTAGCCAGGAGACCCAGTACTTC. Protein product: CASSLGTSQETQYF.

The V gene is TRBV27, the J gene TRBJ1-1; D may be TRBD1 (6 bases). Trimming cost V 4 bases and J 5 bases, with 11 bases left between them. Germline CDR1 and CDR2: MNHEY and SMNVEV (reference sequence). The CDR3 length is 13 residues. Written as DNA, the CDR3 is TGTGCCAGCAGTTGGCTAGACAGGACTGAAGCTTTCTTT. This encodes CASSWLDRTEAFF.

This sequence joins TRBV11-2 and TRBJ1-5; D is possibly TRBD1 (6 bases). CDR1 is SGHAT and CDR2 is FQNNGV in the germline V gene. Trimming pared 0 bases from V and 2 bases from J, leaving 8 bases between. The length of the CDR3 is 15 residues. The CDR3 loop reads CASSLDAGGNQPQHF. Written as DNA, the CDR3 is TGTGCCAGCAGCTTAGATGCAGGGGGCAATCAGCCCCAGCATTTT.

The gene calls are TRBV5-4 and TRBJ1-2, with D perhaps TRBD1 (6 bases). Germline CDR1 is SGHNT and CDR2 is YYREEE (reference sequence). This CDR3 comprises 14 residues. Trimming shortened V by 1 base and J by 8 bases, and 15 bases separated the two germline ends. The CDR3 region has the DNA TGTGCCAGCAGCTTGATGGGCAGGGGATTAGGCTACACCTTC. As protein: CASSLMGRGLGYTF.

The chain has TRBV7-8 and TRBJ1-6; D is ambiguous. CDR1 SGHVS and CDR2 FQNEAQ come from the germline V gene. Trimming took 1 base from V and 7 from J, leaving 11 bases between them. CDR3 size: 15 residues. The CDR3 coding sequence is TGTGCCAGCAGCTTAGGCGGGCGGGTAAATTCACCCCTCCACTTT. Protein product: CASSLGGRVNSPLHF. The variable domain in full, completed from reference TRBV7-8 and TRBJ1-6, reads GAGVSQSPRYKVAKRGQDVALRCDPISGHVSLFWYQQALGQGPEFLTYFQNEAQLDKSGLPSDRFFAERPEGSVSTLKIQRTQQEDSAVYLCASSLGGRVNSPLHFGNGTRLTVT.

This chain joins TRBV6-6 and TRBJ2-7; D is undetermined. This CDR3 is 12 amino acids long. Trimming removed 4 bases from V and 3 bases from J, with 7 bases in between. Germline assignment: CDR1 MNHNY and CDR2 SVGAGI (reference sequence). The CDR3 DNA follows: TGTGCCAGCAGTTTTGGCTTCTACGAGCAGTACTTC. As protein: CASSFGFYEQYF.

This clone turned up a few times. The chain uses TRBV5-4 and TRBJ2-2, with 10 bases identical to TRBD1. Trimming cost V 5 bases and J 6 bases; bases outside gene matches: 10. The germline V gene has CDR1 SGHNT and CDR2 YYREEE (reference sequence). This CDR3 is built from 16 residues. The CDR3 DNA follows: TGTGCCAGCAGGTCTAGGGGACAGGGGATATCCGGGGAGCTGTTTTTT. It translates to CASRSRGQGISGELFF. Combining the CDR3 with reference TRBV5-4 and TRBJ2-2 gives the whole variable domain ETGVTQSPTHLIKTRGQQVTLRCSSQSGHNTVSWYQQALGQGPQFIFQYYREEENGRGNFPPRFSGLQFPNYSSELNVNALELDDSALYLCASRSRGQGISGELFFGEGSRLTVL.

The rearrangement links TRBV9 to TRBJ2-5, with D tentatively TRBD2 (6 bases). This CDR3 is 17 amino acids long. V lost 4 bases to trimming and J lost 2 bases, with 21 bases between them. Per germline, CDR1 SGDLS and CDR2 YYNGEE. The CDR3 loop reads CASSSQTRGAQQETQYF. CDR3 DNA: TGTGCCAGCAGCTCCCAAACCCGCGGGGCGCAACAAGAGACCCAGTACTTC.

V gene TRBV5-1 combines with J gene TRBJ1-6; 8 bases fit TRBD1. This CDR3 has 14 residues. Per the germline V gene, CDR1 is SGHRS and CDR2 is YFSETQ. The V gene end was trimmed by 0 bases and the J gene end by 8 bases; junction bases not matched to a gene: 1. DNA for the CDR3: TGCGCCAGCAGCTTGGCGGGACAGGATTCACCCCTCCACTTT. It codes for CASSLAGQDSPLHF.

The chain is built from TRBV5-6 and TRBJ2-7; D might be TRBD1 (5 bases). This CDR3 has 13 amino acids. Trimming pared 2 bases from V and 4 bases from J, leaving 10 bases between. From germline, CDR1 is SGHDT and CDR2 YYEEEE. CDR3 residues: CASSFRQMYEQYF. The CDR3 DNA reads TGTGCCAGCAGCTTCAGACAGATGTACGAGCAGTACTTC. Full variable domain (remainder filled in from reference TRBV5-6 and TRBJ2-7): DAGVTQSPTHLIKTRGQQVTLRCSPKSGHDTVSWYQQALGQGPQFIFQYYEEEERQRGNFPDRFSGHQFPNYSSELNVNALLLGDSALYLCASSFRQMYEQYFGPGTRLTVT.

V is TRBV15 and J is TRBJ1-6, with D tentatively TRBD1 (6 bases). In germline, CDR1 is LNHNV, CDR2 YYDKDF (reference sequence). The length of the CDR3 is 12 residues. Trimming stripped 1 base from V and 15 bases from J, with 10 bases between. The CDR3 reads CATSRVQGYLHF. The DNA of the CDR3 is TGTGCCACCAGCAGAGTACAGGGCTACCTCCACTTT.

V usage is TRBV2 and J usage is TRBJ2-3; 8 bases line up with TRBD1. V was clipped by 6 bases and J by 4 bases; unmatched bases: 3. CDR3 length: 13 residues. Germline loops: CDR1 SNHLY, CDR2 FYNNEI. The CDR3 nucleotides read TGTGCCAGCAGAGCGACAGGGGCAGATACGCAGTATTTT. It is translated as CASRATGADTQYF. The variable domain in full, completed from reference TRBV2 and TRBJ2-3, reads EPEVTQTPSHQVTQMGQEVILRCVPISNHLYFYWYRQILGQKVEFLVSFYNNEISEKSEIFDDQFSVERPDGSNFTLKIRSTKLEDSAMYFCASRATGADTQYFGPGTRLTVL.

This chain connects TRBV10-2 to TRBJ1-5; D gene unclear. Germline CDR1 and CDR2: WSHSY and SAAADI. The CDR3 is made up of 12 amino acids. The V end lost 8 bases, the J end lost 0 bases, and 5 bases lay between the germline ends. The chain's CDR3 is CASGPSNQPQHF. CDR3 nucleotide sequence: TGCGCCAGCGGCCCTAGCAATCAGCCCCAGCATTTT.

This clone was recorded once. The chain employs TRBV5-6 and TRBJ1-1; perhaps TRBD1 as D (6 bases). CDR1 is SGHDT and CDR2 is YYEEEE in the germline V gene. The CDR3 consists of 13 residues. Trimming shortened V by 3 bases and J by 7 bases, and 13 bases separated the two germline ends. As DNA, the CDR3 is TGTGCCAGCAGCTACAGGGAAGGGGTTGAAGCTTTCTTT. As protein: CASSYREGVEAFF.

In DNA form, the CDR3 reads TGTGCCAGCAGGCGACAGTACAATGAGCAGTTCTTC. Translating it yields CASRRQYNEQFF. The V gene is TRBV28, the J gene TRBJ2-1; the D gene is possibly TRBD1 (5 bases). The CDR3 consists of 12 residues. V was cut by 6 bases and J by 4 bases, with 7 bases left in between. Germline V lookup: CDR1 MDHEN, CDR2 SYDVKM.

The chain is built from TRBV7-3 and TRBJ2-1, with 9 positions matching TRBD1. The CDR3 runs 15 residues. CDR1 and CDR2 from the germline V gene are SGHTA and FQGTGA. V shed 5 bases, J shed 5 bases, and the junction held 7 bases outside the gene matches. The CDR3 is CASSPGTGKDNEQFF. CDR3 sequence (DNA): TGTGCCAGCAGCCCCGGGACAGGGAAGGACAATGAGCAGTTCTTC.

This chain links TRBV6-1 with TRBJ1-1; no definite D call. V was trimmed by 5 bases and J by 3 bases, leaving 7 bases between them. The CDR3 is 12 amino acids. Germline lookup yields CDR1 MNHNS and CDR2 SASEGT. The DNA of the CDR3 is TGTGCCAGCAGTTATAGAGACACTGAAGCTTTCTTT. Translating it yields CASSYRDTEAFF.

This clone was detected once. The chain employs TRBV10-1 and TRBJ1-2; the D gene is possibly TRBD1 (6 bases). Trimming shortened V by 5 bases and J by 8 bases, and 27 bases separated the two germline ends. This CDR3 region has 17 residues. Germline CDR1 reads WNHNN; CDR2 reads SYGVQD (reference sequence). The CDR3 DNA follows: TGCGCCAGCAGTCAACGGCTACAGGGAAGGGGCCCCTGGGGCTACACCTTC. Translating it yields CASSQRLQGRGPWGYTF.

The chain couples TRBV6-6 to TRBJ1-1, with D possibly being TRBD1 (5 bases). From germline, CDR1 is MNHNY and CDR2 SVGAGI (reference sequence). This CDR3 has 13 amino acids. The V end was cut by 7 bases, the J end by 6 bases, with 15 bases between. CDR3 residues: CASISGGRAEAFF. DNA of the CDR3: TGTGCCAGCATATCGGGGGGTAGAGCTGAAGCTTTCTTT.

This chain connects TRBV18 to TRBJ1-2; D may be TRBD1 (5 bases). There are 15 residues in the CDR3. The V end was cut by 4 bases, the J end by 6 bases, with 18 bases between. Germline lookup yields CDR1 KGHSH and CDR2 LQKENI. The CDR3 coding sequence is TGTGCCAGCTCACTGGCGAGCGTGCAGGGTCATGGCTACACCTTC. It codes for CASSLASVQGHGYTF.

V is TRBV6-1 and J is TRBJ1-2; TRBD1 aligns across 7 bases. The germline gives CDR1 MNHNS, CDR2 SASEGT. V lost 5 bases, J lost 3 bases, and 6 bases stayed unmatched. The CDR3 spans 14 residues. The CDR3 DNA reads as TGTGCCAGCAGTAGAGGGGGCGAGGACTATGGCTACACCTTC. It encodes CASSRGGEDYGYTF.

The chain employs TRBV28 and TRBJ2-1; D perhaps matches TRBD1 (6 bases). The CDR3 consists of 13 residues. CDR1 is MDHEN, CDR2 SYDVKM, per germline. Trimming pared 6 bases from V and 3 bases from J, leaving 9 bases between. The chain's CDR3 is CASSWDNYNEQFF. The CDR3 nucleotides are TGTGCCAGCAGCTGGGACAACTACAATGAGCAGTTCTTC.

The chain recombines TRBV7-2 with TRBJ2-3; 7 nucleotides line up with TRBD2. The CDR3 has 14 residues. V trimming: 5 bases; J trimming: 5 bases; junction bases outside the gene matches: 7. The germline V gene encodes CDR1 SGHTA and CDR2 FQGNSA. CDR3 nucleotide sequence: TGTGCCAGCAGCCGCGGGGGAGGGGAAGATACGCAGTATTTT. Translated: CASSRGGGEDTQYF.

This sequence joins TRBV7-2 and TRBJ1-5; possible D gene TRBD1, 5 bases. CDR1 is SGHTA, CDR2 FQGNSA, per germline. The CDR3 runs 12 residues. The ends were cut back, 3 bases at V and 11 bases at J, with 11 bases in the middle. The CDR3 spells CASSLDQGTQHF. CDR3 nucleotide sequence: TGTGCCAGCAGCTTGGATCAGGGTACCCAGCATTTT.

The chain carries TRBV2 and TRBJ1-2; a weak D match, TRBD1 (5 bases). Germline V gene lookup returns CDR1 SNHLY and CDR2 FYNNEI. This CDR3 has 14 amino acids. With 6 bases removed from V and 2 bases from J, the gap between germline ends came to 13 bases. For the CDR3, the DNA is TGTGCCAGCAGACGTCAGGGCCGCAACTATGGCTACACCTTC. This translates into CASRRQGRNYGYTF.

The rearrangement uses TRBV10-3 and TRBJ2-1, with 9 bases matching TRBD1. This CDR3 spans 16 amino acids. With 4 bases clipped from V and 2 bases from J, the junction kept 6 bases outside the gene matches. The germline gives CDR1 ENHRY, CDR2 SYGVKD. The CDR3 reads CAISGSQGAAYNEQFF. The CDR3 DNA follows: TGTGCCATCAGTGGATCACAGGGGGCTGCCTACAATGAGCAGTTCTTC.

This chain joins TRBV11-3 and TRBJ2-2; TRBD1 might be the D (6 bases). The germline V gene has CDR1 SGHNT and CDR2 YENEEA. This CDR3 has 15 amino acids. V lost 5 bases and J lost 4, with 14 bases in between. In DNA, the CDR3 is TGTGCCAGCAGCCCCGACAGGCCGGGCACCGGGGAGCTGTTTTTT. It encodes CASSPDRPGTGELFF.

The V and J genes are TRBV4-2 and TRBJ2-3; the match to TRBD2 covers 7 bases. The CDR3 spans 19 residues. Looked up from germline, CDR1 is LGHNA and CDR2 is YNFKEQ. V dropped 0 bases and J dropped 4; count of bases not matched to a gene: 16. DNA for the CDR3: TGTGCCAGCAGCCAAGAGGGAGGGACTCGGTACCTAAACTCAGATACGCAGTATTTT. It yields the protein CASSQEGGTRYLNSDTQYF.

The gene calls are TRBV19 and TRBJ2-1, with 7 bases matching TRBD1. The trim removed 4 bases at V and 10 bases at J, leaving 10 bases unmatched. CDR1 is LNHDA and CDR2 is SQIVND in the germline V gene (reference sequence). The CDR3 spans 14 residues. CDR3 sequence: CASSKPDRVTEQFF. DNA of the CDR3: TGTGCCAGTAGTAAGCCTGACAGGGTGACCGAGCAGTTCTTC.

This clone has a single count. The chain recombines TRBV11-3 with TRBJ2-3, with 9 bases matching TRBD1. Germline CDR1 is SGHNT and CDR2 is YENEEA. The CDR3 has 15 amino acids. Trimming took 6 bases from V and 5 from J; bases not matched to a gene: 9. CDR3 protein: CASSPGQGVGDTQYF. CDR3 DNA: TGTGCCAGCAGTCCGGGACAGGGTGTCGGAGATACGCAGTATTTT.

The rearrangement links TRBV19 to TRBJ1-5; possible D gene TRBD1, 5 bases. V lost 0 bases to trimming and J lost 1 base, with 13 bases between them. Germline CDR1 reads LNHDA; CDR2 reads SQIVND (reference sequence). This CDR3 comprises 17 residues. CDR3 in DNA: TGTGCCAGTAGTATAGATGGGGCCAGGGCGAGCAATCAGCCCCAGCATTTT. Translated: CASSIDGARASNQPQHF.

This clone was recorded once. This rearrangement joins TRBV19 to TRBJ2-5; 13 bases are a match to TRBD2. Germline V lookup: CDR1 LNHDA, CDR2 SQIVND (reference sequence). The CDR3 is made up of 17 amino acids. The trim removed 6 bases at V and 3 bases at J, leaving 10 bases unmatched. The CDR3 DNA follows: TGTGCCAGTAGCCTCGGACTAGCGGGGGTACACAAAGAGACCCAGTACTTC. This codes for CASSLGLAGVHKETQYF.